A selection of T cell receptor beta chains follows, all from one sample in a study of PD-1 blockade in classical Hodgkin lymphoma. The method was immunoSEQ multiplex PCR; TCRdb's version includes in-frame clones alone and lacks a portion of them. The sample lists more than 50,000 clones, approximately 90% seen once, with over 12% in the top ten. The material sequenced was peripheral blood mononuclear cells (PBMCs), taken at baseline. These receptors were obtained from a human donor with classical Hodgkin lymphoma. The CDR3 runs from the conserved cysteine through the conserved F or W. D genes are given only for firm matches. The size of a clone is reported for some rows only, either as once, few or many, or as a class for expanded clones.

D gene | clone size | J gene | V gene | CDR3 DNA | CDR3 protein
- | - | TRBJ2-3 | TRBV13 | TGTGCCAGCAGCTTCTCCGATACGCAGTATTTT | CASSFSDTQYF
- | - | TRBJ2-2 | TRBV19 | TGTGCCAGTAGTATTGAGGGCTCGGGCAGGGTTCTTGCCGGGGAGCTGTTTTTT | CASSIEGSGRVLAGELFF
- | - | TRBJ2-5 | TRBV5-1 | TGCGCCAGCAGCTTGGGGTGGGGTTTTGAGGAGACCCAGTACTTC | CASSLGWGFEETQYF
- | - | TRBJ1-1 | TRBV5-1 | TGCGCCAGCAGCGGCCGGGACGCCGGAGGGGGCACTGAAGCTTTCTTT | CASSGRDAGGGTEAFF
TRBD1 | - | TRBJ1-2 | TRBV29-1 | TGCAGCGTTCGGACAGGGAGCTATGGCTACACCTTC | CSVRTGSYGYTF
- | - | TRBJ2-7 | TRBV7-2 | TGTGCCAGCAGGACCCCCCACGGGACGAGGGTCGAGCAGTACTTC | CASRTPHGTRVEQYF
- | - | TRBJ1-2 | TRBV27 | TGTGCCAGCAGTTTAGGGCACGGAAATCATGGCTACACCTTC | CASSLGHGNHGYTF
- | - | TRBJ1-5 | TRBV6-5 | TGTGCCAGTCAAAAAGCGGGCAGATTGGGTCAGCCCCAGCATTTT | CASQKAGRLGQPQHF
- | - | TRBJ1-5 | TRBV21-1 | TGTGACGGACATTTCGGGACAGGGGATAGTGGTCTTAGCAATCAGCCCCAGCATTTT | CDGHFGTGDSGLSNQPQHF
- | - | TRBJ2-3 | TRBV14 | TGTGCCAGCAGCCAATACCCCACCCTCCGGGGGGGACAGGATACGCAGTATTTT | CASSQYPTLRGGQDTQYF
- | few | TRBJ1-1 | TRBV11-3 | TGTGCCAGCAGTGATGGCCGGAACACTGAAGCTTTCTTT | CASSDGRNTEAFF
- | - | TRBJ1-2 | TRBV6-1 | TGTGCCAGCAGTGGGACTCCCGTAAACTATGGCTACACCTTC | CASSGTPVNYGYTF
- | - | TRBJ1-5 | TRBV4-1 | TGCGCCAGCAGCCAAGAATGGGGAAATCAGCCCCAGCATTTT | CASSQEWGNQPQHF
- | - | TRBJ2-2 | TRBV28 | TGTGCCAGCAGTTTAAACGGGGACCCCGGGGAGCTGTTTTTT | CASSLNGDPGELFF
TRBD2 | - | TRBJ2-5 | TRBV13 | TGTGCCAGCAGCCACCCCGGGACTAGAGATCAAGAGACCCAGTACTTC | CASSHPGTRDQETQYF
- | - | TRBJ1-6 | TRBV18 | TGTGCCAGCTCACCGGAGAATTCACCCCTCCACTTT | CASSPENSPLHF
- | - | TRBJ1-4 | TRBV6-5 | TGTGCCAGCAGTAACTTTAAAACTAATGAAAAACTGTTTTTT | CASSNFKTNEKLFF
TRBD1 | few | TRBJ1-2 | TRBV7-2 | TGTGCCAGCAGCTCGCAGGGGGCGCTTGGCTACACCTTC | CASSSQGALGYTF
TRBD2 | - | TRBJ2-1 | TRBV27 | TGTGCCAGCATACTTAGCGGGGGACCGATCTACAATGAGCAGTTCTTC | CASILSGGPIYNEQFF
TRBD1 | once | TRBJ2-5 | TRBV2 | TGTGCCAGCAGTGAGTCGGGACAGATCCTCCAAGAGACCCAGTACTTC | CASSESGQILQETQYF
- | - | TRBJ1-1 | TRBV9 | TGTGCCAGCAGCGTGGGTTTGGGGAGAACTGAAGCTTTCTTT | CASSVGLGRTEAFF
TRBD1 | - | TRBJ1-4 | TRBV5-1 | TGCGCCAGCAGGGGACAGGGAGATGAAAAACTGTTTTTT | CASRGQGDEKLFF
- | - | TRBJ2-7 | TRBV1 | TGCACCAGCAGCCAAGAGGGCAGGGAAGACGAGCAGTACTTC | CTSSQEGREDEQYF
- | - | TRBJ1-2 | TRBV7-9 | TGTGCCAGCAGCTTTAATGACAATGGCTACACCTTC | CASSFNDNGYTF
- | - | TRBJ2-1 | TRBV27 | TGTGCCAGCAGTCGCCGGCGGGATGAGCAGTTCTTC | CASSRRRDEQFF
- | - | TRBJ1-6 | TRBV10-1 | TGCGCCAGCAGTGTTACAGAGTCACCCCTCCACTTT | CASSVTESPLHF
- | - | TRBJ2-1 | TRBV19 | TGTGCCAGTATGATAACAGAGGGCTTGGATGAGCAGTTCTTC | CASMITEGLDEQFF
- | - | TRBJ2-1 | TRBV29-1 | TGCAGCCTTTTGTGGGGGGCCCACAATGAGCAGTTCTTC | CSLLWGAHNEQFF
- | - | TRBJ1-1 | TRBV6-5 | TGTGCCAGCAGTTACCCCCCGGGGGTCTTGGCTGAAGCTTTCTTT | CASSYPPGVLAEAFF
- | - | TRBJ2-6 | TRBV4-2 | TGTGCCAGCAGCCAAGAAGTTTTGATACGGGGTTTCTCTGGGGCCAACGTCCTGACTTTC | CASSQEVLIRGFSGANVLTF
TRBD1 | - | TRBJ2-6 | TRBV30 | TGTGCCTGCGTCCCAGGGGGCTCTGGGGCCAACGTCCTGACTTTC | CACVPGGSGANVLTF
- | - | TRBJ2-7 | TRBV7-6 | TGTGCCAGCAGCTTTAACCCCTCCTACGAGCAGTACTTC | CASSFNPSYEQYF
- | - | TRBJ2-1 | TRBV7-9 | TGTGCCAGCAGCCCCGGGGGGCTGAATGAGCAGTTCTTC | CASSPGGLNEQFF
TRBD1 | few | TRBJ1-1 | TRBV7-9 | TGTGCCAGCAGCCGCCAAGGGACAGCCGCTGAAGCTTTCTTT | CASSRQGTAAEAFF
- | - | TRBJ2-5 | TRBV2 | TGTGCCAGCAGTCCTCAAGAGACCCAGTACTTC | CASSPQETQYF
- | few | TRBJ1-5 | TRBV2 | TGTGCCAGCAGTAAAGCTCCTCAGGGGATCAGCAATCAGCCCCAGCATTTT | CASSKAPQGISNQPQHF
TRBD1 | - | TRBJ1-1 | TRBV6-5 | TGTGCCAGCAGTTACTCGGCCAGGGGGACTGAAGCTTTCTTT | CASSYSARGTEAFF
- | - | TRBJ2-7 | TRBV10-3 | TGTGCCATCAGTGGACAGGCTCGACCCTACGAGCAGTACTTC | CAISGQARPYEQYF
- | few | TRBJ2-7 | TRBV11-3 | TGTGCCAGCAGCCTAGGAGGGCTCGGGTCGAAGCAGTACTTC | CASSLGGLGSKQYF
- | - | TRBJ2-7 | TRBV18 | TGTGCCAGCTCCGAGACACAGACCAACTACGAGCAGTACTTC | CASSETQTNYEQYF
- | - | TRBJ2-2 | TRBV6-1 | TGTGCCAGCAGTGAAGTTATCCGGGAGCTGTTTTTT | CASSEVIRELFF
- | - | TRBJ2-5 | TRBV2 | TGTGCCAGCAGTGGACAAGAGACCCAGTACTTC | CASSGQETQYF
- | - | TRBJ2-2 | TRBV7-6 | TGTGCCAGCAGAACCGGGCCAGTCCTCTCCGGGGAGCTGTTTTTT | CASRTGPVLSGELFF
TRBD2 | - | TRBJ2-2 | TRBV2 | TGTGCCATCATAGGGCGCCGGGGGGACACCGGGGAGCTGTTTTTT | CAIIGRRGDTGELFF
TRBD1 | - | TRBJ2-3 | TRBV9 | TGTGCCAGCAGCGTAGGTCCGGGGACAGGGCTCACAGATACGCAGTATTTT | CASSVGPGTGLTDTQYF
TRBD1 | - | TRBJ1-1 | TRBV5-1 | TGCGCCAGCAGCCCGGACAGGGGAGACACTGAAGCTTTCTTT | CASSPDRGDTEAFF
TRBD1 | - | TRBJ1-4 | TRBV2 | TGTGCCAGCAGTGAAATACCGGGACAGGGGAGTTCTTGGAATGAAAAACTGTTTTTT | CASSEIPGQGSSWNEKLFF
- | once | TRBJ2-5 | TRBV4-1 | TGCGCCAGCAGCCAACAAGAGACCCAGTACTTC | CASSQQETQYF
- | - | TRBJ1-1 | TRBV5-1 | TGCGCCAGCAGCTTTGGTGCGAGGGGCCAAGCTTTCTTT | CASSFGARGQAFF
- | - | TRBJ2-3 | TRBV27 | TGTGCCAGCGTAGGTGGGGTCGCAGATACGCAGTATTTT | CASVGGVADTQYF
TRBD1 | - | TRBJ2-7 | TRBV6-6 | TGTGCCAGCAGTTACGCCGGGACAGGGTACGAGCAGTACTTC | CASSYAGTGYEQYF
- | - | TRBJ1-4 | TRBV6-1 | TGTGCCAGCAGCTTACCGAGGGTGACTAATGAAAAACTGTTTTTT | CASSLPRVTNEKLFF
- | - | TRBJ1-1 | TRBV5-1 | TGCGCCAGCAGCCCGTGGGTAAACACTGAAGCTTTCTTT | CASSPWVNTEAFF
- | once | TRBJ1-5 | TRBV4-1 | TGCGCCAGCAGCCAAGCGGTCAGACAGCCCCAGCATTTT | CASSQAVRQPQHF
- | - | TRBJ2-1 | TRBV2 | TGTGCCAGCAGTAAAGGGGGATTGGGGCAGTTCTTC | CASSKGGLGQFF